This T cell receptor (beta chain) came from a study of blood T cell repertoires in COVID-19. Overall study: From the United States, Italy and Spain came samples of acute and convalescent COVID-19. Sample material is recorded as cDNA or gDNA derived from T cells, B-cell-depleted T cells, or PBMCs.

Enrolled during active infection, Seattle patients were then followed longitudinally. The V end was cut by 7 bases, the J end by 4 bases, with 15 bases between. CDR1 and CDR2 from the germline V gene are SNHLY and FYNNEI. This CDR3 is 14 amino acids long. Assay used: immunoSEQ multiplex PCR; TCRdb lists only in-frame clones, some missing. Seen here are around 300,000 clones, around 88% observed once, and the top ten hold 1.5% to 2%. The source of this sequence is a woman aged 25 to 45 with COVID-19, enrolled during active disease. The genes are TRBV2 and TRBJ2-3; tentative D call: TRBD2 (6 bases). Sequenced: peripheral blood. The CDR3 is CASTFPGEADTQYF. The CDR3 DNA sequence: TGTGCCAGCACGTTCCCCGGGGAGGCAGATACGCAGTATTTT.